This T cell receptor beta chain was profiled in a study of spatial heterogeneity in lung cancer. The study, taken as a whole, reports: Resection saw ubiquitous expanded tumor TCRs appear in blood more than follow-up did.

The CDR3 is made up of 16 amino acids. With 2 bases clipped from V and 5 bases from J, the junction kept 10 bases outside the gene matches. As for time point: sample taken at primary tumor resection. A total of around 67 untreated early-stage non-small cell lung cancer patients served as donors. Sequencing covered unsorted whole RNA taken from tumor, nontumor lung or frozen PBMC. This clonotype came up a few times. Its antigen is unknown. TCRdb re-called the 5' RACE reads through MiXCR, storing one row per CDR3 protein. The sample yields 85,000 to 100,000 distinct CDR3 sequences, over 9.5% seen once. The J gene is TRBJ2-7, the V gene TRBV12-3 or TRBV12-4, with 9 bases aligning to TRBD1. This sequence originates from a male donor with early-stage non-small cell lung cancer. The source material was PBMCs, sampled at surgery. Here the CDR3 DNA reads TGTGCCAGCAGTTTATACCCCAACAGGGGGCAGCACGAGCAGTACTTC. Encoded protein: CASSLYPNRGQHEQYF.